One sample yielded the 27 T cell receptor beta chains listed below, sequenced in a study of response to subunit inactivated influenza vaccine. In TCRdb, the RT-PCR reads were re-called with MiXCR into one record per CDR3 protein. Of just under 550,000 distinct CDR3 sequences detected, around 25% appear once; the ten largest clones hold 2.5% to 3.5%. This same sample was also part of a study on T cells expressing NK-cell markers. That work states: TCR beta cDNA was made by 5'RACE template switching with UMIs.

The sample in question was CD4+ T cells sorted from PBMCs, obtained approximately 12 days after vaccination. Receptor source: a man aged 45-65 years who received an inactivated influenza vaccine.

This clonotype was seen a handful of times. The V and J genes are TRBV7-3 and TRBJ2-3; D is undetermined. Per the germline V gene, CDR1 is SGHTA and CDR2 is FQGTGA. This CDR3 comprises 13 residues. V lost 3 bases and J lost 5, with 9 bases in between. The CDR3 DNA reads TGTGCCAGCAGCTTGCAGGTCCTAGATACGCAGTATTTT. This encodes CASSLQVLDTQYF.

The chain couples TRBV6-2 or TRBV6-3 to TRBJ2-4; 8 nucleotides match TRBD2. Germline values: CDR1 MNHEY, CDR2 SVGEGT. With 0 bases clipped from V and 4 bases from J, the junction kept 14 bases outside the gene matches. The CDR3 totals 19 residues. Here the CDR3 reads CASSYSGREGPLFKNIQYF. In DNA, the CDR3 is TGTGCCAGCAGTTACTCGGGCCGGGAGGGCCCGCTTTTTAAAAACATTCAGTACTTC.

This chain connects TRBV19 to TRBJ2-7; perhaps TRBD2 as D (5 bases). Per germline, CDR1 LNHDA and CDR2 SQIVND (reference sequence). CDR3 length: 15 amino acids. Trimming took off 4 bases at V and 0 bases at J, with 13 bases between the two ends. In DNA, the CDR3 is TGTGCCAGTAGTAAAAGTCTAGCCATCTCCTACGAGCAGTACTTC. It yields the protein CASSKSLAISYEQYF.

The sample holds a few counts of this clonotype. V gene TRBV6-2 or TRBV6-3 combines with J gene TRBJ2-1; weak D call: TRBD1 (6 bases). V lost 8 bases, J lost 0 bases, and 8 bases lay in between. The CDR3 contains 13 residues. The germline V gene has CDR1 MNHEY and CDR2 SVGEGT. CDR3 coding DNA: TGTGCCAGCCGGGACAACTCCTACAATGAGCAGTTCTTC. Translation gives CASRDNSYNEQFF.

The rearrangement uses TRBV6-2 or TRBV6-3 and TRBJ2-7; unclear D gene. V was pared by 8 bases and J by 4 bases, with 15 bases between. The V gene's germline CDR1 is MNHEY and CDR2 SVGEGT. This CDR3 comprises 13 residues. The CDR3 region is CASRKPPGYEQYF. The DNA for the CDR3 is TGTGCCAGCCGCAAGCCCCCAGGATACGAGCAGTACTTC.

This clonotype was found a few times. This sequence joins TRBV24-1 and TRBJ2-2; 8 bases are a match to TRBD1. With 5 bases clipped from V and 1 base from J, the junction kept 8 bases outside the gene matches. The CDR3 spans 17 residues. Germline V gene data show CDR1 as KGHDR and CDR2 as SFDVKD. CDR3 bases: TGTGCCACCAGTGGCCACTCCGGGACAGGGAACACCGGGGAGCTGTTTTTT. Protein: CATSGHSGTGNTGELFF.

This clonotype was seen more than once but under ten times. This sequence joins TRBV19 and TRBJ2-4, with D possibly being TRBD1 or TRBD2 (6 bases each). The length of the CDR3 is 16 residues. Germline V gene sequence: CDR1 LNHDA, CDR2 SQIVND (reference sequence). Trimming stripped 5 bases from V and 0 bases from J, with 14 bases between. The CDR3 DNA reads as TGTGCCAGTAGTGTCCTCAGGGGACTAGCCAAAAACATTCAGTACTTC. It codes for CASSVLRGLAKNIQYF. The full variable domain, with the rest looked up from reference TRBV19 and TRBJ2-4, is DGGITQSPKYLFRKEGQNVTLSCEQNLNHDAMYWYRQDPGQGLRLIYYSQIVNDFQKGDIAEGYSVSREKKESFPLTVTSAQKNPTAFYLCASSVLRGLAKNIQYFGAGTRLSVL.

CDR3 nucleotide sequence: TGTGCCAGCAGCTTTTCGTTCGGGGGACAGACCCAGTACTTC. It yields the protein CASSFSFGGQTQYF. The rearrangement uses TRBV7-2 and TRBJ2-5; the D gene is possibly TRBD2 (6 bases). CDR1 and CDR2 from the germline V gene are SGHTA and FQGNSA. V was shortened by 3 bases and J by 6 bases, with 14 bases between the two germline ends. The length of the CDR3 is 14 residues. The full variable domain, with the rest looked up from reference TRBV7-2 and TRBJ2-5, is GAGVSQSPSNKVTEKGKDVELRCDPISGHTALYWYRQSLGQGLEFLIYFQGNSAPDKSGLPSDRFSAERTGGSVSTLTIQRTQQEDSAVYLCASSFSFGGQTQYFGPGTRLLVL.

This clonotype was counted a few times. The chain joins TRBV24-1 to TRBJ2-7, with D perhaps TRBD1 (6 bases). The CDR3 extends over 14 amino acids. Germline V lookup: CDR1 KGHDR, CDR2 SFDVKD. Trimming took 5 bases from V and 3 from J, leaving 13 bases between them. The CDR3 DNA is TGTGCCACCAGTGCCCCCGGGACAAACTACGAGCAGTACTTC. Protein sequence: CATSAPGTNYEQYF.

This clonotype was picked up a small number of times. J is TRBJ2-3 and V is TRBV12-3 or TRBV12-4, with 7 nucleotides matching TRBD1. V lost 2 bases to trimming and J lost 4 bases; unmatched junction nucleotides: 6. The CDR3 runs 15 residues. The DNA for the CDR3 is TGTGCCAGCAGTTTAAGACAGGGATTGGCAGATACGCAGTATTTT. The encoded protein is CASSLRQGLADTQYF.

This clonotype was detected a few times. The chain links TRBV30 to TRBJ2-4; no clear D gene. The germline gives CDR1 GTSNPN, CDR2 SVGIG (reference sequence). V lost 0 bases and J 6 bases, leaving 9 bases between the germline ends. There are 13 residues in the CDR3. Written as DNA, the CDR3 is TGTGCCTGGAGTGTTGGATCGGGAAACATTCAGTACTTC. This sequence encodes CAWSVGSGNIQYF.

This clonotype was counted between two and nine times. The rearrangement joins TRBV20-1 to TRBJ1-3; the D is unclear. The CDR3 is 14 amino acids. Germline V gene sequence: CDR1 DFQATT, CDR2 SNEGSKA (reference sequence). Deletions cut 4 bases from V and 0 bases from J, with 10 bases between. The CDR3 bases are TGCAGTGCTACCCGAGGCTCCTCTGGAAACACCATATATTTT. Its protein is CSATRGSSGNTIYF.

This clonotype was counted a few times. The J gene is TRBJ2-5, the V gene TRBV20-1, with 8 bases aligning to TRBD2. Germline V gene sequence: CDR1 DFQATT, CDR2 SNEGSKA (reference sequence). Trimming cost V 2 bases and J 5 bases; bases outside gene matches: 4. The CDR3 is 13 residues long. The CDR3: CSARNPGGETQYF. Here the CDR3 DNA reads TGCAGTGCTAGAAACCCGGGGGGGGAGACCCAGTACTTC.

V and J are TRBV4-2 and TRBJ2-7; 11 positions match TRBD2. Germline trimming cut 0 bases from V and 1 base from J; bases unmatched to any gene: 5. CDR1 LGHNA and CDR2 YNFKEQ come from the germline V gene. This CDR3 has 17 amino acids. CDR3 DNA sequence: TGTGCCAGCAGCCAAGATCCGACTAGCGGGGTTTCCTACGAGCAGTACTTC. Its protein product is CASSQDPTSGVSYEQYF.

This rearrangement joins TRBV6-2 or TRBV6-3 to TRBJ1-2; 7 nucleotides line up with TRBD1. This CDR3 is 15 amino acids long. Germline loops: CDR1 MNHEY, CDR2 SVGEGT. V dropped 4 bases and J dropped 2; count of bases not matched to a gene: 7. Here the CDR3 reads CASSFPDRFNYGYTF. The DNA for the CDR3 is TGTGCCAGCAGTTTTCCGGACAGGTTCAACTATGGCTACACCTTC.

This chain connects TRBV29-1 to TRBJ1-1; a possible D gene is TRBD1 (5 bases). The CDR3 length is 12 residues. The ends were cut back, 6 bases at V and 1 base at J, with 9 bases in the middle. Per germline, CDR1 SQVTM and CDR2 ANQGSEA. CDR3 amino acids: CSVGRPNTEAFF. The CDR3 DNA reads as TGCAGCGTGGGACGGCCGAACACTGAAGCTTTCTTT.

This clonotype has just a few counts. J is TRBJ2-3 and V is TRBV27; D is ambiguous. CDR1 is MNHEY and CDR2 is SMNVEV in the germline V gene (reference sequence). V dropped 5 bases and J dropped 9 bases, with 15 bases sitting between them. The CDR3 runs to 13 residues. CDR3 sequence reads: CASSTGGTKTQYF. CDR3 nucleotide sequence: TGTGCCAGCAGTACGGGTGGTACAAAGACGCAGTATTTT.

The CDR3 bases are TGTGCCAGCAGCCACGGCGCTGACAGCTCCTACGAGCAGTACTTC. Its translation: CASSHGADSSYEQYF. The chain recombines TRBV4-2 with TRBJ2-7; TRBD1 might be the D (5 bases). Germline V gene sequence: CDR1 LGHNA, CDR2 YNFKEQ. V lost 3 bases and J 0 bases, leaving 12 bases between the germline ends. This CDR3 is built from 15 residues.

This rearrangement joins TRBV18 to TRBJ2-1; D call uncertain. Per the germline V gene, CDR1 is KGHSH and CDR2 is LQKENI. V was pared by 0 bases and J by 8 bases, with 11 bases between. CDR3 size: 14 residues. In DNA, the CDR3 is TGTGCCAGCTCACCACCCTTGGCGTTGGATGAGCAGTTCTTC. It yields the protein CASSPPLALDEQFF.

The chain links TRBV5-1 to TRBJ2-3; 7 bases align to TRBD2. CDR1 is SGHRS, CDR2 YFSETQ, per germline. J gave up 5 bases and V 3 bases, and 9 bases lay outside the gene matches. CDR3 length: 15 residues. CDR3: CASSSAGDRVDTQYF. CDR3 DNA sequence: TGCGCCAGCAGCTCCGCGGGAGACCGGGTAGATACGCAGTATTTT.

Regarding this clonotype: The junction and the germline gene differ at one end; a read error may be behind it. The V gene is TRBV2, the J gene TRBJ1-5; TRBD1 matches 7 bases. This CDR3 has 16 amino acids. Per the germline V gene, CDR1 is SNHLY and CDR2 is FYNNEI. The chain's CDR3 is CASREDRAYSNQPQHF. For the CDR3, the DNA is TGTGCCAGCAGAGAAGACAGGGCGTATAGCAATCAGCCCCAGCATTTT.

This sequence joins TRBV18 and TRBJ1-1, with 8 bases identical to TRBD1. The V gene's germline CDR1 is KGHSH and CDR2 LQKENI. V trimming: 3 bases; J trimming: 0 bases; junction bases outside the gene matches: 3. This CDR3 has 15 amino acids. DNA of the CDR3: TGTGCCAGCTCACCTGGACAGGGCGTGAACACTGAAGCTTTCTTT. Protein sequence: CASSPGQGVNTEAFF.

V and J are TRBV12-3 or TRBV12-4 and TRBJ2-5; D is uncertain. The CDR3 loop spans 14 amino acids. The V end lost 6 bases, the J end lost 5 bases, and 16 bases lay between the germline ends. CDR3 in amino acids: CASSSRGVAETQYF. CDR3 nucleotides: TGTGCCAGCAGCTCAAGAGGAGTGGCGGAGACCCAGTACTTC.

The chain recombines TRBV28 with TRBJ2-2, with 8 positions matching TRBD2. The V gene's germline CDR1 is MDHEN and CDR2 SYDVKM. With 5 bases clipped from V and 4 bases from J, the junction kept 12 bases outside the gene matches. The CDR3 totals 17 residues. The CDR3 DNA reads as TGTGCCAGCAGTGCCCCTCCGGGCGGGAGGATCACCGGGGAGCTGTTTTTT. Translation: CASSAPPGGRITGELFF.

The sample holds a few counts of this clonotype. This chain connects TRBV12-3 or TRBV12-4 to TRBJ1-5; tentative D call: TRBD1 (5 bases). The CDR3 has 17 amino acids. The V and J ends lost 6 bases and 1 base respectively, with 19 bases between them. In nucleotides, the CDR3 is TGTGCCAGCAGGTCGAACCGGGGGGGTGGGAGCAATCAGCCCCAGCATTTT. Translated, it gives CASRSNRGGGSNQPQHF.

The V call is TRBV11-2, the J call TRBJ2-3, with D perhaps given as TRBD1 or TRBD2 (6 bases each). Germline-derived CDR1 and CDR2 are SGHAT and FQNNGV. The CDR3 totals 15 residues. V was trimmed by 1 base and J by 2 bases, leaving 10 bases between them. The CDR3 nucleotides read TGTGCCAGCAGCTTAGTCTGGGGGGCCACAGATACGCAGTATTTT. Its protein product is CASSLVWGATDTQYF. Complete variable domain (other parts from reference TRBV11-2 and TRBJ2-3): EAGVAQSPRYKIIEKRQSVAFWCNPISGHATLYWYQQILGQGPKLLIQFQNNGVVDDSQLPKDRFSAERLKGVDSTLKIQPAKLEDSAVYLCASSLVWGATDTQYFGPGTRLTVL.

This clonotype was observed a few times. In DNA, the CDR3 is TGTGCCATCAGTGATGGCAGCAGCTCCTACAATGAGCAGTTCTTC. Translation: CAISDGSSSYNEQFF. The J gene is TRBJ2-1, the V gene TRBV10-3; D is unclear. The V and J ends lost 3 bases and 0 bases respectively, with 9 bases between them. Per germline, CDR1 ENHRY and CDR2 SYGVKD. This CDR3 has 15 residues.